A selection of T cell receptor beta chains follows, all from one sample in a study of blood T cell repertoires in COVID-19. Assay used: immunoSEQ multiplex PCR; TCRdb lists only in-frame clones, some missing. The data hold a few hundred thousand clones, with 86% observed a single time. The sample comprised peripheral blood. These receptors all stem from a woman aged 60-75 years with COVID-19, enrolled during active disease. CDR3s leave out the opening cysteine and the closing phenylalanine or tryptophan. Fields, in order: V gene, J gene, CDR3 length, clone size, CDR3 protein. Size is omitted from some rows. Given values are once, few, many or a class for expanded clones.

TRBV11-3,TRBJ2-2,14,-,ASSLGAQGGPGELF
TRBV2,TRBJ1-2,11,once,ASKLTGNYGYT
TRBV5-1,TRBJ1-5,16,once,ASSLGARGPQGNQPQH
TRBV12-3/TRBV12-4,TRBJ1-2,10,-,ASSPGTGYYT
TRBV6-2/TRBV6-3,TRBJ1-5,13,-,ASSYLHRGPQPQH
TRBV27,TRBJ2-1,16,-,ASSSRLSGGGRYNEQF
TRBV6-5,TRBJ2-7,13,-,ASREGGANYYEQY
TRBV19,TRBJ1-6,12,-,ASSPRPGDSPLH
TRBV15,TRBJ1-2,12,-,ATSRGQGENGYT
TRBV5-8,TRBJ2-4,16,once,ASSLGLRDSRAKNIQY
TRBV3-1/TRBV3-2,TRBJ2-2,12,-,ASAGTANTGELF
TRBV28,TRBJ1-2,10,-,ASGPPGFGYT
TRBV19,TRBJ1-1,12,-,ASSRAGSDTEAF
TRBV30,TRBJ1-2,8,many,AWRGRGYT
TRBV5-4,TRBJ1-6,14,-,ASSLSSGTGNSPLH
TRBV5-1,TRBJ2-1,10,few,ASRTGVNEQF
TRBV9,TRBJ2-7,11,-,ASSVADSQSQY
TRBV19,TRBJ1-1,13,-,ASSILYGGGTEAF
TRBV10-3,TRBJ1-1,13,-,AISPARRENTEAF
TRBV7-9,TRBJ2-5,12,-,ASRPDRGRETQY
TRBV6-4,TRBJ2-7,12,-,ASSAQQGPYEQY
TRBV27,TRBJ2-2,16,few,ASSLLQDPFPNTGELF
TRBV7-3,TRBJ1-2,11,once,ASAPGQQTGYT
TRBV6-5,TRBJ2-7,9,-,ASTTGHEQY
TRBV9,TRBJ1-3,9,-,ASNSGNTIY
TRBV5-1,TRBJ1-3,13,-,ASSLGDLAGNTIY
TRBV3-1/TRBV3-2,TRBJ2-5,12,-,ASTQAPGRETQY
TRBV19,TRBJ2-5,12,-,ASSPTVFQETQY
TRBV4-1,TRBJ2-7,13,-,ASSQDRDFPYEQY
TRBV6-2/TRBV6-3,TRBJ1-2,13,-,ASSYTTGGADGYT
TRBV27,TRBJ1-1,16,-,ASSFHPRGGELNTEAF
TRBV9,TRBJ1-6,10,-,ASSEGNSPLH
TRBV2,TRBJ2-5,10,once,ASSVTVETQY
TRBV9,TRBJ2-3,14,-,ASSSGGAGTTDTQY
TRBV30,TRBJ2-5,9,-,AWSGRVGVY
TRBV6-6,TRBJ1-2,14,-,ASSYDWQGSNYGYT